This T cell receptor (beta chain) was found in a study of CD8 T cells in Susac syndrome. The authors carried out high-throughput sequencing of TCR beta. They applied it to CD8+ and CD4+ T cells obtained from blood. Purification of the CD8+ and CD4+ T cells relied on negative isolation, and TEMRA cells underwent FACS enrichment. Germline V gene data show CDR1 as SGHRS and CDR2 as YFSETQ. The CDR3 has 14 residues. Trimming took off 4 bases at V and 5 bases at J, with 15 bases between the two ends. After extraction with the RNeasy kit, 0.5 to 1 ug of the RNA was reverse transcribed using random hexamers. Across 54 Vbeta and 13 Jbeta, TCR beta CDR3 was amplified with immunoSEQ multiplex PCR. TCRdb re-derived calls from the immunoSEQ multiplex PCR reads in MiXCR, one entry per CDR3 protein. Of under 150,000 distinct CDR3 sequences in the sample, 90% to 96% were seen once.

The source of this sequence is a human donor with Susac syndrome. The rearrangement joins TRBV5-1 to TRBJ1-1; D gene uncertain. Sequenced sample: CD4+ T cells from PBMCs. CDR3 nucleotides: TGCGCCAGCAGCCTTTTGCGGGTTGAAACTGAAGCTTTCTTT. Translated: CASSLLRVETEAFF.